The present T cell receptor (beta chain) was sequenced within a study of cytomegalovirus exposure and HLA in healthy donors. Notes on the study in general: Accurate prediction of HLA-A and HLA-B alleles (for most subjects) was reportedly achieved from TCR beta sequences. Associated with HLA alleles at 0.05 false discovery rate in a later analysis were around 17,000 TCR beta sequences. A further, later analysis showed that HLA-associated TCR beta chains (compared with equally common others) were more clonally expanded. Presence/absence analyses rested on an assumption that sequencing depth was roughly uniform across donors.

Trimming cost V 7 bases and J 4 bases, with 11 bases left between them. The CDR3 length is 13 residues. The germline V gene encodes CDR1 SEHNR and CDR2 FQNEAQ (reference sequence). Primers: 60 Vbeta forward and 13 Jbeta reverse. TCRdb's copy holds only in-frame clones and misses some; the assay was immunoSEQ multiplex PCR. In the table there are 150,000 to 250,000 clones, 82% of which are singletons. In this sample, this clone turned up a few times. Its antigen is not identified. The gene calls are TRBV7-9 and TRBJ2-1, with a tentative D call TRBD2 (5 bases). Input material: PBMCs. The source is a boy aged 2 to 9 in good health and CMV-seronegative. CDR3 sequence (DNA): TGTGCCAGCAACTCGGGAAATTACAATGAGCAGTTCTTC. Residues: CASNSGNYNEQFF.